The 28 T cell receptor beta chains below were found in one sample sequenced in a study of tumour-infiltrating T cells in Burkitt lymphoma. Clones were sequenced by immunoSEQ multiplex PCR, and TCRdb holds only the in-frame ones, with some missing. The table shows roughly 1,500 clones, with over 8.5% occurring only once. The sequenced sample consisted of tumor tissue. These receptor sequences come from a human donor with Burkitt lymphoma.

The chain is built from TRBV9 and TRBJ1-5; D gene uncertain. V was clipped by 0 bases and J by 4 bases, with 11 bases between them. The CDR3 runs to 15 residues. CDR1 is SGDLS, CDR2 YYNGEE, per germline. The CDR3 DNA sequence: TGTGCCAGCAGCGTAGCGGAAGGTCTTAATCAGCCCCAGCATTTT. Its protein is CASSVAEGLNQPQHF.

By proportion, this clone is large (0.1 to 1%). Different DNA sequences within this sample yield the same CDR3. The chain combines TRBV4-2 with TRBJ1-1; 8 bases agree with TRBD1. J gave up 0 bases and V 4 bases, and 4 bases lay outside the gene matches. The CDR3 has 15 residues. Germline V lookup: CDR1 LGHNA, CDR2 YNFKEQ. The CDR3 bases are TGTGCCAGCAGCCTTCGGACAGGGCTGAACACTGAAGCTTTCTTT. This codes for CASSLRTGLNTEAFF.

The chain joins TRBV6-1 to TRBJ2-7; D uncertain. The CDR3 is 13 residues long. The germline V gene has CDR1 MNHNS and CDR2 SASEGT. Trimming took off 5 bases at V and 2 bases at J, with 10 bases between the two ends. CDR3 region: CASSLDGPYEQYF. The CDR3 DNA sequence: TGTGCCAGCAGTTTAGACGGGCCCTACGAGCAGTACTTC.

This clone came up a few times. The rearrangement joins TRBV5-1 to TRBJ2-1, with D perhaps TRBD2 (5 bases). This CDR3 contains 15 residues. Between the trimmed V and J ends, which lost 0 bases and 2 bases, there was a span of 9 bases. Germline CDR1 and CDR2: SGHRS and YFSETQ. DNA for the CDR3: TGCGCCAGCAGCTTGGAAGCACTAGCCTACAATGAGCAGTTCTTC. Its translation is CASSLEALAYNEQFF.

This clone is deemed hyperexpanded. In the same sample, other DNA sequences code for this CDR3. The chain couples TRBV27 to TRBJ1-5; no clear D. CDR1 is MNHEY and CDR2 is SMNVEV in the germline V gene (reference sequence). Trimming pared 5 bases from V and 2 bases from J, leaving 10 bases between. This CDR3 has 14 residues. CDR3 amino acids: CASSPWTGNQPQHF. CDR3 DNA: TGTGCCAGCAGTCCGTGGACGGGCAATCAGCCCCAGCATTTT.

This chain connects TRBV2 to TRBJ2-1, with 9 bases lining up with TRBD2. J gave up 5 bases and V 3 bases, and 11 bases lay outside the gene matches. The CDR3 is 17 residues long. Germline V gene sequence: CDR1 SNHLY, CDR2 FYNNEI. This CDR3 reads CASSDFYGLARNNEQFF. The DNA of the CDR3 is TGTGCCAGCAGTGATTTTTATGGACTAGCGAGAAACAATGAGCAGTTCTTC.

The chain links TRBV27 to TRBJ2-7; 10 nucleotides match TRBD2. In germline, CDR1 is MNHEY, CDR2 SMNVEV (reference sequence). The CDR3 is made up of 19 amino acids. J was trimmed by 5 bases and V by 5 bases; bases with no gene match: 21. For the CDR3, the DNA is TGTGCCAGCAGTCCCCCCTTTTTTGCGAGCGGGAGGGCGGTTAACGAGCAGTACTTC. It yields the protein CASSPPFFASGRAVNEQYF.

To note about this clone: One end of the junction does not line up with germline, which may come from a read error. The chain carries TRBV7-9 and TRBJ1-2; 8 nucleotides line up with TRBD1. The length of the CDR3 is 11 residues. From germline, CDR1 is SEHNR and CDR2 FQNEAQ (reference sequence). CDR3 protein: CASSASGQGVW. CDR3 in DNA: TGTGCCAGCAGCGCAAGCGGACAGGGTGTATGG.

This clone was recorded a few times. V is TRBV7-2 and J is TRBJ1-1; TRBD1 might be the D (5 bases). Trimming left V 3 bases short and J 4 bases short, with 21 bases between. The CDR3 sequence is 17 residues long. Germline V gene lookup returns CDR1 SGHTA and CDR2 FQGNSA. CDR3 protein: CASSLHLSAGGSTEAFF. The DNA for the CDR3 is TGTGCCAGCAGCTTGCACCTTTCTGCGGGGGGGAGCACTGAAGCTTTCTTT. Filled out from reference TRBV7-2 and TRBJ1-1, the complete variable domain reads GAGVSQSPSNKVTEKGKDVELRCDPISGHTALYWYRQSLGQGLEFLIYFQGNSAPDKSGLPSDRFSAERTGGSVSTLTIQRTQQEDSAVYLCASSLHLSAGGSTEAFFGQGTRLTVV.

This clone was found a few times. This sequence joins TRBV19 and TRBJ1-5; 12 nucleotides align to TRBD1. The J segment lost 2 bases and the V segment lost 2 bases, leaving 10 bases of the junction unmatched. The CDR3 spans 19 residues. Germline V CDR1 and CDR2: LNHDA, SQIVND (reference sequence). The CDR3 bases are TGTGCCAGTAGTATAACGGGGACAGGGGGCATAATGGGCAATCAGCCCCAGCATTTT. The encoded protein is CASSITGTGGIMGNQPQHF. Full variable domain (outside the CDR3, taken from reference TRBV19 and TRBJ1-5): DGGITQSPKYLFRKEGQNVTLSCEQNLNHDAMYWYRQDPGQGLRLIYYSQIVNDFQKGDIAEGYSVSREKKESFPLTVTSAQKNPTAFYLCASSITGTGGIMGNQPQHFGDGTRLSIL.

This clone is large in the sample. Other nucleotide sequences from this sample produce the same CDR3. The chain joins TRBV9 to TRBJ1-1, with D uncertain. Trimming stripped 3 bases from V and 2 bases from J, with 8 bases between. Germline V gives CDR1 SGDLS, CDR2 YYNGEE. The length of the CDR3 is 13 residues. CDR3 region: CASSDSGNTEAFF. The CDR3 DNA follows: TGTGCCAGCAGCGACAGTGGTAACACTGAAGCTTTCTTT.

The CDR3 sequence: CASSLNVGRSEKLFF. The CDR3 DNA reads TGTGCCAGCAGTCTGAACGTCGGCCGGAGTGAAAAACTGTTTTTT. V and J are TRBV11-2 and TRBJ1-4; D not resolved. CDR3 length equals 15 residues. Germline V lookup: CDR1 SGHAT, CDR2 FQNNGV. V was pared by 6 bases and J by 7 bases, with 18 bases between. Supplemented by reference TRBV11-2 and TRBJ1-4, the full variable domain reads EAGVAQSPRYKIIEKRQSVAFWCNPISGHATLYWYQQILGQGPKLLIQFQNNGVVDDSQLPKDRFSAERLKGVDSTLKIQPAKLEDSAVYLCASSLNVGRSEKLFFGSGTQLSVL.

There are a few counts of this clone. The V call is TRBV6-1, the J call TRBJ2-2, with D possibly matching TRBD1 (8 bases). Trimming removed 4 bases at V and 4 bases at J, with 25 bases between. The CDR3 is 19 residues long. CDR1 and CDR2 from the germline V gene are MNHNS and SASEGT. CDR3 in DNA: TGTGCCAGCAGTGCCCGCCTACAGGGGGGGAACGTTGGCACCGGGGAGCTGTTTTTT. Encoded protein: CASSARLQGGNVGTGELFF.

This rearrangement joins TRBV5-1 to TRBJ2-5, with 9 nucleotides matching TRBD2. The V segment lost 6 bases and the J segment 4 bases; nucleotides outside the gene matches: 10. The CDR3 consists of 15 residues. Germline CDR1 SGHRS, CDR2 YFSETQ. CDR3 loop: CASNPGGLARETQYF. CDR3 nucleotides: TGCGCCAGCAACCCCGGGGGACTAGCAAGAGAGACCCAGTACTTC. The whole variable domain, filled in from reference TRBV5-1 and TRBJ2-5, reads KAGVTQTPRYLIKTRGQQVTLSCSPISGHRSVSWYQQTPGQGLQFLFEYFSETQRNKGNFPGRFSGRQFSNSRSEMNVSTLELGDSALYLCASNPGGLARETQYFGPGTRLLVL.

The chain joins TRBV19 to TRBJ1-2; a weak D match, TRBD1 (5 bases). Germline values: CDR1 LNHDA, CDR2 SQIVND (reference sequence). This CDR3 has 13 residues. Trimming shortened V by 5 bases and J by 2 bases, and 9 bases separated the two germline ends. The CDR3 sequence is CASSPGLNYGYTF. The DNA of the CDR3 is TGTGCCAGTAGTCCAGGGTTAAACTATGGCTACACCTTC. The whole variable domain, filled in from reference TRBV19 and TRBJ1-2, reads DGGITQSPKYLFRKEGQNVTLSCEQNLNHDAMYWYRQDPGQGLRLIYYSQIVNDFQKGDIAEGYSVSREKKESFPLTVTSAQKNPTAFYLCASSPGLNYGYTFGSGTRLTVV.

The chain joins TRBV2 to TRBJ2-3, with D unclear. Germline V gene data show CDR1 as SNHLY and CDR2 as FYNNEI. This CDR3 spans 14 amino acids. V was cut by 0 bases and J by 3 bases, with 7 bases left in between. CDR3 in amino acids: CASSEAPETDTQYF. CDR3 nucleotide sequence: TGTGCCAGCAGTGAAGCGCCTGAGACAGATACGCAGTATTTT.

The genes are TRBV11-2 and TRBJ2-7; D is uncertain. The CDR3 is 11 residues long. CDR1 is SGHAT, CDR2 FQNNGV, per germline. Trimming took off 3 bases at V and 6 bases at J, with 6 bases between the two ends. CDR3 DNA sequence: TGTGCCAGCAGCTTGAGTATCGAGCAGTACTTC. Amino acid sequence: CASSLSIEQYF.

By its share, this clone is large. The chain joins TRBV7-8 to TRBJ2-1; 7 nucleotides agree with TRBD2. Germline CDR1 SGHVS, CDR2 FQNEAQ. The CDR3 consists of 16 residues. V gave up 0 bases and J gave up 2 bases; unmatched junction bases: 4. The CDR3 region is CASSLAFAGAYNEQFF. CDR3 in DNA: TGTGCCAGCAGCTTAGCGTTTGCGGGGGCCTACAATGAGCAGTTCTTC.

This clone was counted between two and nine times. This chain joins TRBV30 and TRBJ1-1; D is possibly TRBD1 (5 bases). Per the germline V gene, CDR1 is GTSNPN and CDR2 is SVGIG (reference sequence). Trimming shortened V by 3 bases and J by 3 bases, and 11 bases separated the two germline ends. The CDR3 contains 13 residues. The CDR3: CAWSFREDTEAFF. The CDR3 coding sequence is TGTGCCTGGAGCTTCAGGGAGGACACTGAAGCTTTCTTT.

This clone was found a few times. V and J are TRBV7-8 and TRBJ2-3, with D unclear. The CDR3 length is 14 residues. Germline V gene sequence: CDR1 SGHVS, CDR2 FQNEAQ. V gave up 7 bases and J gave up 0 bases, with 11 bases separating them. As DNA, the CDR3 is TGTGCCAGCAACTGGGGATCTAGCACAGATACGCAGTATTTT. It encodes CASNWGSSTDTQYF.

This chain connects TRBV7-3 to TRBJ2-5; 9 nucleotides agree with TRBD2. The germline V gene encodes CDR1 SGHTA and CDR2 FQGTGA. With 5 bases clipped from V and 4 bases from J, the junction kept 14 bases outside the gene matches. This CDR3 comprises 17 residues. The CDR3 is CASSTGLADHGGETQYF. The CDR3 coding sequence is TGTGCCAGCAGCACGGGACTAGCTGATCATGGAGGAGAGACCCAGTACTTC.

The rearrangement joins TRBV29-1 to TRBJ1-3; D unresolved. The CDR3 extends over 13 amino acids. CDR1 and CDR2 from the germline V gene are SQVTM and ANQGSEA. Trimming cost V 5 bases and J 2 bases, with 10 bases left between them. The CDR3 nucleotides read TGCAGCGTTCCGGAGATGGCTGGAAACACCATATATTTT. The encoded protein is CSVPEMAGNTIYF.

This clone ranks as large. The chain uses TRBV29-1 and TRBJ1-2, with 7 bases aligning to TRBD1. The CDR3 runs to 13 residues. The germline V gene encodes CDR1 SQVTM and CDR2 ANQGSEA. The V segment lost 6 bases and the J segment 5 bases; nucleotides outside the gene matches: 9. CDR3 protein: CSVSGTASYGYTF. DNA for the CDR3: TGCAGCGTCTCCGGGACAGCGAGTTATGGCTACACCTTC. The full variable domain, rest sourced from reference TRBV29-1 and TRBJ1-2, is SAVISQKPSRDICQRGTSLTIQCQVDSQVTMMFWYRQQPGQSLTLIATANQGSEATYESGFVIDKFPISRPNLTFSTLTVSNMSPEDSSIYLCSVSGTASYGYTFGSGTRLTVV.

The chain combines TRBV6-6 with TRBJ2-7, with a weak D call TRBD2 (7 bases). With 5 bases removed from V and 4 bases from J, the gap between germline ends came to 15 bases. This CDR3 is 14 amino acids long. Germline CDR1 MNHNY, CDR2 SVGAGI (reference sequence). CDR3 nucleotide sequence: TGTGCCAGCAGTCACTACGGGGGGCGGTACGAGCAGTACTTC. Translation: CASSHYGGRYEQYF.

This chain uses TRBV7-9 with TRBJ2-7; D unresolved. The CDR3 totals 14 residues. Germline-derived CDR1 and CDR2 are SEHNR and FQNEAQ (reference sequence). The ends were cut back, 5 bases at V and 2 bases at J, with 13 bases in the middle. This CDR3 is CASSPQASPYEQYF. The CDR3 DNA is TGTGCCAGCAGCCCGCAGGCGTCCCCCTACGAGCAGTACTTC.

This clone is deemed hyperexpanded (1% or more). This chain connects TRBV25-1 to TRBJ2-2, with D hard to call. Germline CDR1 MGHDK, CDR2 SYGVNS. The V end lost 3 bases, the J end lost 5 bases, and 4 bases lay between the germline ends. This CDR3 has 12 residues. CDR3 sequence reads: CASSDITGELFF. CDR3 nucleotide sequence: TGTGCCAGCAGTGACATTACCGGGGAGCTGTTTTTT.

By sample fraction, this clone is large. This chain uses TRBV4-2 with TRBJ1-1; a weak D match, TRBD1 (6 bases). The CDR3 consists of 15 residues. Per germline, CDR1 LGHNA and CDR2 YNFKEQ. Trimming cost V 4 bases and J 3 bases, with 15 bases left between them. The CDR3 spells CASSPRTGLDTEAFF. CDR3 DNA sequence: TGTGCCAGCAGCCCCAGAACAGGGCTGGACACTGAAGCTTTCTTT.

In its sample, this clone ranks as hyperexpanded. This CDR3 is also generated by other DNA sequences in the sample. The V gene is TRBV27, the J gene TRBJ1-2; D not resolved. V was shortened by 2 bases and J by 4 bases, with 8 bases between the two germline ends. CDR3 length: 13 amino acids. CDR1 MNHEY and CDR2 SMNVEV come from the germline V gene (reference sequence). The CDR3 DNA sequence: TGTGCCAGCAGTTTACGAGGAGCCTATGGCTACACCTTC. Translated: CASSLRGAYGYTF.